The present T cell receptor (beta chain) was sequenced within a study of blood T cell repertoires in COVID-19. Study-wide context: Researchers got acute and convalescent COVID-19 samples from the United States, Italy and Spain.

Per the original methods: Estimation of nucleated cell counts relied on the amplification of reference gene primers. The method was immunoSEQ multiplex PCR; TCRdb's version includes in-frame clones alone and lacks a portion of them. The D gene and trimming were derived from the DNA, and the V and J assignments and clone size from that table. The sample includes some 340,000 clones, around 83% of them seen just once. Participants were aged about 18 to 89 years from about 25 US areas. Resolution of symptoms, clearance, or two negative PCRs was present in recovered Cohort 3 donors. Germline CDR1 is SGHTA and CDR2 is FQGTGA. This CDR3 spans 13 amino acids. The V end was cut by 4 bases, the J end by 3 bases, with 9 bases between.

This clonotype was obtained from a woman aged 45-65 years who had recovered from COVID-19. J is TRBJ1-1 and V is TRBV7-3; D gene unclear. The material sequenced was PBMCs or T cells enriched from blood (not recorded which). The CDR3 protein is CASSWSRDTEAFF. CDR3 bases: TGTGCCAGCAGCTGGAGTCGGGACACTGAAGCTTTCTTT.